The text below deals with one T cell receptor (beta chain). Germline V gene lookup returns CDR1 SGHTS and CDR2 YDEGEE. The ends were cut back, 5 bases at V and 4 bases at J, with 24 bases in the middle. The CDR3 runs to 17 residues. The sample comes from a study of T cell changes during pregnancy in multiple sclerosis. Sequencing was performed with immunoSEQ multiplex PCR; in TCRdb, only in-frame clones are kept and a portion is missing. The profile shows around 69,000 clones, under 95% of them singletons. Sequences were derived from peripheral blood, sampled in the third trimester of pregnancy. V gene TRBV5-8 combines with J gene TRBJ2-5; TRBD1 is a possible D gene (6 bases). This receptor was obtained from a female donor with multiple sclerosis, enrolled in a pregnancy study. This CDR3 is CASSSTGSRGQGETQYF. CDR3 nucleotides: TGTGCCAGCAGTAGTACAGGGAGCAGGGGCCAGGGAGAGACCCAGTACTTC.